The rows below give T cell receptor beta chains drawn from one sample of a study of blood T cells in healthy people across ages. Each CDR3 protein gets one entry after TCRdb re-called the 5' RACE reads with MiXCR. The profile shows around 1.5 million distinct CDR3 sequences, roughly 30% of them singletons. The specimen sequenced was blood. The receptor set was obtained from a woman in her 30s in good health. CDR3s include the opening cysteine and the closing phenylalanine or tryptophan. A D gene is named only where the DNA matches it firmly. A row's size may be missing; if present it is once, few, many or a size class.

TRBD1,13,.,TRBV7-2,TRBJ1-1,CASSSTRGTEAFF,TGTGCCAGCAGCTCCACCAGGGGGACTGAAGCTTTCTTT
.,15,.,TRBV28,TRBJ2-3,CASSLYGGFTDTQYF,TGTGCCAGCAGTTTATATGGGGGCTTCACAGATACGCAGTATTTT
.,13,.,TRBV20-1,TRBJ1-6,CSAEQDPNSPLHF,TGCAGTGCTGAACAGGACCCTAATTCACCCCTCCACTTT
TRBD2,12,.,TRBV20-1,TRBJ2-7,CSWRGWAYEQYF,TGCAGCTGGCGGGGGTGGGCTTACGAGCAGTACTTC
.,16,.,TRBV15,TRBJ2-1,CATSSISSGTYNEQFF,TGTGCCACCAGCAGTATTAGTAGCGGTACCTACAATGAGCAGTTCTTC
.,15,.,TRBV7-9,TRBJ2-1,CASTVPGQGGNEQFF,TGTGCCAGCACCGTCCCGGGGCAAGGGGGCAATGAGCAGTTCTTC
.,15,few,TRBV11-2,TRBJ2-1,CASSLAPGMRNEQFF,TGTGCCAGCAGCTTAGCGCCAGGCATGAGGAATGAGCAGTTCTTC
.,12,.,TRBV27,TRBJ2-5,CARRDREETQYF,TGTGCCAGGCGGGACAGAGAAGAGACCCAGTACTTC
.,13,.,TRBV25-1,TRBJ1-3,CASSERGRNTIYF,TGTGCCAGCAGTGAACGGGGACGAAACACCATATATTTT
.,15,.,TRBV4-1,TRBJ2-5,CASSQPTDLGETQYF,TGCGCCAGCAGCCAACCCACGGACTTAGGGGAGACCCAGTACTTC
.,16,few,TRBV4-1,TRBJ2-5,CASSQDSAYRGETQYF,TGCGCCAGCAGCCAAGACTCGGCCTACCGGGGGGAGACCCAGTACTTC
.,14,few,TRBV4-1,TRBJ1-1,CASSAPGVRTEAFF,TGCGCCAGCAGCGCCCCAGGGGTACGGACTGAAGCTTTCTTT
TRBD2,16,.,TRBV20-1,TRBJ2-1,CSTMTLGGRANDEQFF,TGCAGTACTATGACCCTCGGCGGGAGGGCCAACGATGAGCAGTTCTTC
.,14,.,TRBV25-1,TRBJ2-5,CASSAFVGGETQYF,TGTGCCAGCAGTGCCTTCGTAGGCGGAGAGACCCAGTACTTC
.,12,.,TRBV5-1,TRBJ1-2,CASSFLGFGYTF,TGCGCCAGCAGTTTTCTTGGGTTTGGCTACACCTTC
TRBD2,15,many,TRBV29-1,TRBJ2-5,CSVALAGEIQETQYF,TGCAGCGTTGCACTAGCGGGAGAAATCCAAGAGACCCAGTACTTC
.,14,many,TRBV29-1,TRBJ2-3,CSVESSVNTDTQYF,TGCAGCGTTGAATCTAGCGTCAATACAGATACGCAGTATTTT
.,15,.,TRBV7-3,TRBJ2-3,CASSFQGGSTDTQYF,TGTGCCAGCAGCTTCCAGGGGGGGAGCACAGATACGCAGTATTTT
TRBD1,14,.,TRBV6-5,TRBJ1-1,CASSTGAGSTEAFF,TGTGCCAGCAGTACAGGGGCGGGGAGCACTGAAGCTTTCTTT
TRBD1,14,.,TRBV4-1,TRBJ2-7,CASSQLDRGPQQYF,TGCGCCAGCAGCCAACTGGACAGGGGCCCCCAGCAGTACTTC
TRBD1,16,.,TRBV3-1,TRBJ2-7,CASSQAFGQGAGEQYF,TGTGCCAGCAGCCAAGCTTTCGGCCAGGGGGCTGGAGAGCAGTACTTC
TRBD2,16,.,TRBV6-2/TRBV6-3,TRBJ2-4,CASSPERGIAKNIQYF,TGTGCCAGCAGTCCCGAGCGGGGTATAGCCAAAAACATTCAGTACTTC
.,11,.,TRBV5-5,TRBJ1-1,CASSADWEAFF,TGTGCCAGCAGCGCGGACTGGGAAGCTTTCTTT
TRBD2,17,few,TRBV27,TRBJ2-1,CASSLMSAGGRSNEQFF,TGTGCCAGCAGTTTGATGTCGGCGGGGGGGCGGTCAAATGAGCAGTTCTTC
.,15,.,TRBV27,TRBJ1-1,CASSLTSSGNTEAFF,TGTGCCAGCAGTTTAACGTCCTCAGGAAACACTGAAGCTTTCTTT
.,19,.,TRBV15,TRBJ2-3,CATSHPGSGALLSTDTQYF,TGTGCCACCAGCCACCCCGGTTCCGGGGCCCTTCTTAGCACAGATACGCAGTATTTT
.,16,.,TRBV6-7,TRBJ1-5,CASRETRPRGDMAQHF,TGTGCCAGCAGAGAAACCAGGCCCCGAGGAGATATGGCCCAGCATTTT
TRBD1,12,few,TRBV20-1,TRBJ1-1,CSAGGQGSEAFF,TGCAGTGCTGGGGGACAGGGCTCTGAAGCTTTCTTT
TRBD1,17,few,TRBV7-8,TRBJ1-2,CASSPLIKGQGYYGYTF,TGTGCCAGCAGCCCGCTCATTAAGGGACAGGGGTACTATGGCTACACCTTC
.,15,.,TRBV7-9,TRBJ2-5,CACSHRDASQETQYF,TGTGCCTGCAGCCACCGAGACGCATCCCAAGAGACCCAGTACTTC
.,14,.,TRBV3-1,TRBJ2-5,CASSISRGRETQYF,TGTGCCAGCAGCATCTCACGGGGTCGAGAGACCCAGTACTTC
TRBD2,13,.,TRBV20-1,TRBJ2-1,CGASIASGNEQFF,TGCGGTGCTAGTATCGCTAGCGGCAATGAGCAGTTCTTC
.,18,.,TRBV7-9,TRBJ2-5,CASSLDLVGVGLQETQYF,TGTGCCAGCAGCTTAGATTTGGTTGGGGTAGGGTTGCAAGAGACCCAGTACTTC
.,12,.,TRBV13,TRBJ1-3,CASSTPGNTIYF,TGTGCCAGCAGCACGCCCGGAAACACCATATATTTT
TRBD1,18,few,TRBV10-3,TRBJ2-3,CAISESNRQGSSTDTQYF,TGTGCCATCAGTGAGTCGAATCGACAGGGGTCTAGCACAGATACGCAGTATTTT
.,19,few,TRBV12-3/TRBV12-4,TRBJ1-2,CASSSNPGKLGREFSGYTF,TGTGCCAGCAGCTCAAACCCTGGAAAATTGGGGAGGGAATTCAGTGGCTACACCTTC
.,14,.,TRBV3-1,TRBJ2-7,CASSQMIKGGEQYF,TGTGCCAGCAGCCAAATGATCAAGGGAGGCGAGCAGTACTTC
.,13,.,TRBV27,TRBJ2-5,CASSTRGQETQYF,TGTGCCAGCAGTACTCGGGGGCAAGAGACCCAGTACTTC
TRBD1,18,.,TRBV20-1,TRBJ1-5,CSAKPRDRGPYSNQPQHF,TGCAGTGCTAAACCCCGGGACAGGGGGCCTTATAGCAATCAGCCCCAGCATTTT